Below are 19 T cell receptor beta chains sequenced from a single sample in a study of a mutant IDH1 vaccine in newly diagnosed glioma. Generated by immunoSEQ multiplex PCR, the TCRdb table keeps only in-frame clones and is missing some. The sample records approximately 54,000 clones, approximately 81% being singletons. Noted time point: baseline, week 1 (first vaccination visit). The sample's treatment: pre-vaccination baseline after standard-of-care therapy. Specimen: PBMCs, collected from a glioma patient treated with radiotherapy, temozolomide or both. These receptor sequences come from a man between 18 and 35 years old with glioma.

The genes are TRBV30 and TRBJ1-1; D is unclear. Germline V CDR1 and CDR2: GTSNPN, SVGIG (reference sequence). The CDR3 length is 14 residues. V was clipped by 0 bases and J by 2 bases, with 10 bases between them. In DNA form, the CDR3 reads TGTGCCTGGAGTGTCCTGGGGTTAAACACTGAAGCTTTCTTT. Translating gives CAWSVLGLNTEAFF.

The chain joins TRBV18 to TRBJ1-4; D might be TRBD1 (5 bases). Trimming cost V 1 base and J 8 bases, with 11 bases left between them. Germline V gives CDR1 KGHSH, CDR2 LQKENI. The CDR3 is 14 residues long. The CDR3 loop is CASSPLGEREKLFF. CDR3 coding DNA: TGTGCCAGCTCACCACTGGGGGAGAGGGAAAAACTGTTTTTT.

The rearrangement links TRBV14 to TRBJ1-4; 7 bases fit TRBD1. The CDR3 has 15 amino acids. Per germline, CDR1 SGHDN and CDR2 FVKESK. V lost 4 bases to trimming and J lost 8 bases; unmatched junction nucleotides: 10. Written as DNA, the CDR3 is TGTGCCAGCAGCCGGGGACAGTATTTCGGGGAAAAACTGTTTTTT. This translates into CASSRGQYFGEKLFF.

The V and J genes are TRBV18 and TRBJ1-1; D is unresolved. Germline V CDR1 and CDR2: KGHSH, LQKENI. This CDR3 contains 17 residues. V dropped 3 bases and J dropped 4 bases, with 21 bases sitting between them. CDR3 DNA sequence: TGTGCCAGCTCACCCTCCCCCGGTGGGTGGGCCAGCACTGAAGCTTTCTTT. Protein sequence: CASSPSPGGWASTEAFF.

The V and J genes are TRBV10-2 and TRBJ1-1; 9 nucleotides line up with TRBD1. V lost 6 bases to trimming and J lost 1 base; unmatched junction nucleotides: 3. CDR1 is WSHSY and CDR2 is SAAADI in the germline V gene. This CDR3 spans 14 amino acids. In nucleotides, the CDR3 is TGCGCCAGCAGATGGACAGGGGAGAACACTGAAGCTTTCTTT. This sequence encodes CASRWTGENTEAFF.

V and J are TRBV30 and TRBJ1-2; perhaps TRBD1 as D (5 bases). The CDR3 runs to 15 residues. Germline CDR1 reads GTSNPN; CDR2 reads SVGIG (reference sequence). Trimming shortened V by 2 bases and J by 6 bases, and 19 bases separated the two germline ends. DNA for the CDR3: TGTGCCTGGAGTCCGAGCGGCAGGGCTTTCAATGGCTACACCTTC. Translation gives CAWSPSGRAFNGYTF.

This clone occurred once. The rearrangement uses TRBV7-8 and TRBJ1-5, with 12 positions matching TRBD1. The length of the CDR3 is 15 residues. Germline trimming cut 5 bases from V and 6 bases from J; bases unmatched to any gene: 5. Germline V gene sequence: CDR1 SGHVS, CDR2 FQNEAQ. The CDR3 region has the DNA TGTGCCAGCAGCCCGGGACAGGGGGCCGGTCAGCCCCAGCATTTT. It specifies CASSPGQGAGQPQHF. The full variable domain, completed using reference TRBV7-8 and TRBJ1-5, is GAGVSQSPRYKVAKRGQDVALRCDPISGHVSLFWYQQALGQGPEFLTYFQNEAQLDKSGLPSDRFFAERPEGSVSTLKIQRTQQEDSAVYLCASSPGQGAGQPQHFGDGTRLSIL.

DNA for the CDR3: TGTGCCAGCTCACCCGTAGGACAGGGGGGCGATACGCAGTATTTT. Amino acid sequence: CASSPVGQGGDTQYF. The chain couples TRBV18 to TRBJ2-3; TRBD1 aligns across 10 bases. Germline V CDR1 and CDR2: KGHSH, LQKENI. The CDR3 loop spans 15 amino acids. After removal of 3 bases from V and 6 bases from J, the junction contained 6 bases not matched to a gene. Looking up the rest from reference TRBV18 and TRBJ2-3 gives the full variable domain: NAGVMQNPRHLVRRRGQEARLRCSPMKGHSHVYWYRQLPEEGLKFMVYLQKENIIDESGMPKERFSAEFPKEGPSILRIQQVVRGDSAAYFCASSPVGQGGDTQYFGPGTRLTVL.

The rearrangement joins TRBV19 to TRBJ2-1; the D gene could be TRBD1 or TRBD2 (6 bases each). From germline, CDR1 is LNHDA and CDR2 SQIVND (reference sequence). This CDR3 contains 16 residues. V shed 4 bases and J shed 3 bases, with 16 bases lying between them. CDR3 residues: CASSTIPGAFYNEQFF. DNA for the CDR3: TGTGCCAGTAGTACCATCCCGGGGGCCTTCTACAATGAGCAGTTCTTC.

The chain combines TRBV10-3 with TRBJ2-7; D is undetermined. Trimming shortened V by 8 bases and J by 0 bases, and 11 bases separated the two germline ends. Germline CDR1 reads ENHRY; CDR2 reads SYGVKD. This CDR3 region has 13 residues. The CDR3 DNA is TGTGCCATCTGCGACTCCCTCTCCTACGAGCAGTACTTC. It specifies CAICDSLSYEQYF.

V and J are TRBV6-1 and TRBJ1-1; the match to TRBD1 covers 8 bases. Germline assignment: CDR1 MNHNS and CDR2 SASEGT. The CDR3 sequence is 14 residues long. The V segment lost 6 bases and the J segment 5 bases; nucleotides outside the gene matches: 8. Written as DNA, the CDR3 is TGTGCCAGCAGAATGGGACAGGTCCCTACTGAAGCTTTCTTT. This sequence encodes CASRMGQVPTEAFF.

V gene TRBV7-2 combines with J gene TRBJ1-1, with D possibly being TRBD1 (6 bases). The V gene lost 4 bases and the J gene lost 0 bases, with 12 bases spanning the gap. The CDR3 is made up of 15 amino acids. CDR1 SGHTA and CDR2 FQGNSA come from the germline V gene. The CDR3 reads CASSSRQAMNTEAFF. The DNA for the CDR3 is TGTGCCAGCAGCTCTCGACAGGCGATGAACACTGAAGCTTTCTTT.

CDR3 in DNA: TGTGCCTGGGCCACCGCAAGGGATTCACCCCTCCACTTT. It yields the protein CAWATARDSPLHF. This chain uses TRBV30 with TRBJ1-6, with unresolved D. The V gene's germline CDR1 is GTSNPN and CDR2 SVGIG (reference sequence). The CDR3 runs 13 residues. Trimming took 5 bases from V and 8 from J, leaving 13 bases between them. The variable domain in full, completed from reference TRBV30 and TRBJ1-6, reads SQTIHQWPATLVQPVGSPLSLECTVEGTSNPNLYWYRQAAGRGLQLLFYSVGIGQISSEVPQNLSASRPQDRQFILSSKKLLLSDSGFYLCAWATARDSPLHFGNGTRLTVT.

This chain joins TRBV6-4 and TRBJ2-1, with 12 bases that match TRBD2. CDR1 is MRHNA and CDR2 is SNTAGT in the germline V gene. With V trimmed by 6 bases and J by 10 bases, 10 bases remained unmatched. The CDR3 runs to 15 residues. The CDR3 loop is CASSATSGSPQEQFF. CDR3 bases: TGTGCCAGCAGCGCGACTAGCGGGAGTCCTCAGGAGCAGTTCTTC.

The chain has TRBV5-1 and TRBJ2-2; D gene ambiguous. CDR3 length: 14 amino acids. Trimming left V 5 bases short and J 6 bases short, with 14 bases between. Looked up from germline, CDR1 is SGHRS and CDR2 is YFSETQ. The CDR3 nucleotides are TGCGCCAGCAGGTTGATTTCTGGCGCCGGGGAGCTGTTTTTT. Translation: CASRLISGAGELFF.

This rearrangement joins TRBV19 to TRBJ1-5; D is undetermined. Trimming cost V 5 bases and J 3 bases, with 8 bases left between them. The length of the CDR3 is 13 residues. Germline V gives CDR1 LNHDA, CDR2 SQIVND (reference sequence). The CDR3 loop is CASSYSVNQPQHF. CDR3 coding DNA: TGTGCCAGTAGTTACAGTGTCAATCAGCCCCAGCATTTT.

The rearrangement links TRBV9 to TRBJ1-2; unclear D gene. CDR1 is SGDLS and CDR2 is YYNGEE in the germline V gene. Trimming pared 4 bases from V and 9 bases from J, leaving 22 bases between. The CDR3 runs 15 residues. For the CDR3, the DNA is TGTGCCAGCAGCCGAAACCGTCCAGGCCTGCATAGCTACACCTTC. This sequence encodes CASSRNRPGLHSYTF.

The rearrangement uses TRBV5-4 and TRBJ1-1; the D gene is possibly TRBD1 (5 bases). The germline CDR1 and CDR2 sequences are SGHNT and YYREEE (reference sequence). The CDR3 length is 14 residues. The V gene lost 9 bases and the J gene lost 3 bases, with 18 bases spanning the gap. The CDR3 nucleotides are TGTGCCACCTCTCGACAGCTAAAGGACACTGAAGCTTTCTTT. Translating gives CATSRQLKDTEAFF.

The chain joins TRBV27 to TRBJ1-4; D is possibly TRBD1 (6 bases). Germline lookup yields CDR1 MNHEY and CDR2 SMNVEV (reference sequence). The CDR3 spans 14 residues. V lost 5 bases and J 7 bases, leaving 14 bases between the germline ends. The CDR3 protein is CASSIRGGGEKLFF. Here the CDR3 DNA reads TGTGCCAGCAGTATCAGGGGAGGCGGTGAAAAACTGTTTTTT. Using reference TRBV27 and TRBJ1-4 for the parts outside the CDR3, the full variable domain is EAQVTQNPRYLITVTGKKLTVTCSQNMNHEYMSWYRQDPGLGLRQIYYSMNVEVTDKGDVPEGYKVSRKEKRNFPLILESPSPNQTSLYFCASSIRGGGEKLFFGSGTQLSVL.